What follows are 26 T cell receptor beta chains derived from one specimen sequenced in a study of OX40 agonist ivuxolimab in advanced cancers. Library creation used the immunoSEQ multiplex PCR assay. This immuneACCESS table, as held by TCRdb, lists in-frame sequences with V and J called but not all clones. Of the missing ones, under half trace to an unresolved V gene in checked studies; the others have no known cause. The sample yields around 48,000 clones; 83% were counted once. The ten largest clones capture 1.2% of the sample. Sequencing used CD4+ or CD8+ T cells sorted from blood, obtained in a trial of the OX40 agonist ivuxolimab. These receptors were obtained from an adult with an advanced solid tumor such as melanoma, head and neck, liver or kidney cancer.

This clone has just a few counts. The gene calls are TRBV7-2 and TRBJ2-2; no reliable D call. CDR1 and CDR2 from the germline V gene are SGHTA and FQGNSA. The germline V and J ends were trimmed by 7 bases and 8 bases, with 23 bases remaining between them. This CDR3 has 16 residues. CDR3 amino acids: CASTTTFEGWSGELFF. The CDR3 nucleotides read TGTGCCAGCACCACGACGTTTGAAGGATGGTCGGGGGAGCTGTTTTTT.

This sequence joins TRBV11-2 and TRBJ2-1; 9 nucleotides align to TRBD1. Per germline, CDR1 SGHAT and CDR2 FQNNGV. Unmatched junction bases numbered 14, after V lost 7 bases and J lost 7 bases. CDR3 length: 16 amino acids. CDR3 region: CASKNPGTGFQNEQFF. Here the CDR3 DNA reads TGTGCCAGCAAAAATCCCGGGACAGGGTTTCAAAATGAGCAGTTCTTC.

The chain links TRBV9 to TRBJ2-5, with D possibly being TRBD1 or TRBD2 (5 bases each). In germline, CDR1 is SGDLS, CDR2 YYNGEE. The ends were cut back, 3 bases at V and 1 base at J, with 7 bases in the middle. This CDR3 region has 13 residues. CDR3 sequence: CASSGGTQETQYF. DNA for the CDR3: TGTGCCAGCAGCGGGGGGACCCAAGAGACCCAGTACTTC.

This rearrangement joins TRBV28 to TRBJ2-1; D is perhaps TRBD1 (6 bases). The CDR3 has 13 residues. Trimming stripped 6 bases from V and 15 bases from J, with 21 bases between. CDR1 and CDR2 (germline): MDHEN, SYDVKM. The CDR3 bases are TGTGCCAGCAGCATAACACTCGACAGGTCTGCGTTCTTC. Protein product: CASSITLDRSAFF.

The V and J genes are TRBV11-2 and TRBJ1-1; maybe TRBD1 (5 bases). Trimming left V 5 bases short and J 0 bases short, with 16 bases between. Germline V CDR1 and CDR2: SGHAT, FQNNGV. The CDR3 is 16 residues long. The CDR3 region has the DNA TGTGCCAGCAGCCCTCGGGTGGGGGGATTGAACACTGAAGCTTTCTTT. This codes for CASSPRVGGLNTEAFF.

This chain links TRBV21-1 with TRBJ2-5; the listed D gene, TRBD2, was not tested against the DNA. TRBV21-1 is tagged as a pseudogene. The CDR3 extends over 13 amino acids. CDR3 DNA sequence: TGTGCCAGCAGCAAAATTGGGGGGGAGACCCAGTACTTC. Protein product: CASSKIGGETQYF.

The V gene is TRBV30, the J gene TRBJ1-2; 7 bases align to TRBD1. Per the germline V gene, CDR1 is GTSNPN and CDR2 is SVGIG (reference sequence). CDR3 length equals 13 residues. V lost 2 bases and J lost 8; bases outside the gene matches: 8. The CDR3 sequence: CAWSLQGPWGYTF. The CDR3 nucleotides read TGTGCCTGGAGTTTACAGGGGCCTTGGGGCTACACCTTC.

The chain combines TRBV7-2 with TRBJ2-1, with TRBD2 matching over 10 bases. CDR1 is SGHTA, CDR2 FQGNSA, per germline. The CDR3 extends over 14 amino acids. V was pared by 5 bases and J by 7 bases, with 5 bases of the junction left unmatched. CDR3 loop: CASSLLAGPNEQFF. CDR3 DNA sequence: TGTGCCAGCAGCCTACTAGCGGGACCAAATGAGCAGTTCTTC.

The chain combines TRBV4-3 with TRBJ2-3, with TRBD1 matching over 10 bases. Trimming took 1 base from V and 3 from J; bases not matched to a gene: 7. Germline CDR1 reads LGHNA; CDR2 reads YSLEER. The CDR3 has 17 residues. This CDR3 is CASSQVSPGQGTDTQYF. The CDR3 nucleotides read TGCGCCAGCAGCCAAGTTTCGCCGGGACAGGGGACAGATACGCAGTATTTT.

V and J are TRBV7-8 and TRBJ1-6; D gene ambiguous. The CDR3 spans 15 residues. Germline CDR1 reads SGHVS; CDR2 reads FQNEAQ. V gave up 8 bases and J gave up 8 bases, with 19 bases separating them. CDR3: CASALGERHHSPLHF. The CDR3 region has the DNA TGTGCCAGCGCCCTCGGGGAGAGGCATCATTCACCCCTCCACTTT.

The chain couples TRBV29-1 to TRBJ2-3; D is unclear. The length of the CDR3 is 15 residues. V lost 1 base and J 0 bases, leaving 11 bases between the germline ends. Per germline, CDR1 SQVTM and CDR2 ANQGSEA. The CDR3 bases are TGCAGCGTTGAAGGTCGGGCAACTAGCACAGATACGCAGTATTTT. Protein product: CSVEGRATSTDTQYF.

The chain has TRBV7-6 and TRBJ2-5; the D gene is possibly TRBD2 (5 bases). With 4 bases removed from V and 5 bases from J, the gap between germline ends came to 17 bases. The CDR3 consists of 15 residues. Looked up from germline, CDR1 is SGHVS and CDR2 is FNYEAQ. The CDR3 DNA is TGTGCCAGCAGCTACACCGAACTAGTGGCGGAGACCCAGTACTTC. Protein product: CASSYTELVAETQYF.

The J gene is TRBJ2-5, the V gene TRBV7-2, with D possibly TRBD1 on 7 matching bases. The CDR3 has 18 residues. Germline V gene data show CDR1 as SGHTA and CDR2 as FQGNSA. Deletions cut 5 bases from V and 5 bases from J, with 27 bases between. The CDR3 spells CASSPRGGGGLNPETQYF. The CDR3 DNA follows: TGTGCCAGCAGCCCGAGAGGAGGAGGGGGCTTAAACCCTGAGACCCAGTACTTC. Filled out from reference TRBV7-2 and TRBJ2-5, the complete variable domain reads GAGVSQSPSNKVTEKGKDVELRCDPISGHTALYWYRQSLGQGLEFLIYFQGNSAPDKSGLPSDRFSAERTGGSVSTLTIQRTQQEDSAVYLCASSPRGGGGLNPETQYFGPGTRLLVL.

J is TRBJ2-3 and V is TRBV7-3; D unclear. This CDR3 spans 14 amino acids. Germline V lookup: CDR1 SGHTA, CDR2 FQGTGA. V dropped 1 base and J dropped 4 bases, with 9 bases sitting between them. Here the CDR3 DNA reads TGTGCCAGCAGCTTAAGTAACGGGCCAGATACGCAGTATTTT. Translated, it gives CASSLSNGPDTQYF.

This rearrangement joins TRBV4-3 to TRBJ2-7; 10 positions agree with TRBD1. This CDR3 is 18 amino acids long. Germline V gene lookup returns CDR1 LGHNA and CDR2 YSLEER. Germline trimming cut 4 bases from V and 4 bases from J; bases unmatched to any gene: 16. DNA of the CDR3: TGCGCCAGCAGCCCTGGACAGGGGGTCTCTTGTAGGGCTTACGAGCAGTACTTC. This translates into CASSPGQGVSCRAYEQYF.

The rearrangement joins TRBV7-9 to TRBJ2-6; D may correspond to TRBD1 or TRBD2 (6 bases each). The CDR3 runs to 19 residues. V dropped 1 base and J dropped 2 bases, with 18 bases sitting between them. Germline V gene lookup returns CDR1 SEHNR and CDR2 FQNEAQ (reference sequence). The CDR3 DNA reads TGTGCCAGCAGCTTAGATATCGGCAGGGGAGGCCCTGGGGCCAACGTCCTGACTTTC. Its translation: CASSLDIGRGGPGANVLTF.

This clone was seen a few times. The chain couples TRBV7-8 to TRBJ2-4; D possibly corresponds to TRBD1 (6 bases). Trimming pared 4 bases from V and 0 bases from J, leaving 16 bases between. Germline loops: CDR1 SGHVS, CDR2 FQNEAQ. The CDR3 is 17 residues long. In nucleotides, the CDR3 is TGTGCCAGCAGCTCCCGGCCCGGGACATTAGCCAAAAACATTCAGTACTTC. Translating it yields CASSSRPGTLAKNIQYF.

The chain couples TRBV5-6 to TRBJ2-5; unclear D gene. The CDR3 length is 13 residues. The V end lost 9 bases, the J end lost 1 base, and 13 bases lay between the germline ends. The germline V gene has CDR1 SGHDT and CDR2 YYEEEE. The CDR3 region is CANSWQIQETQYF. Here the CDR3 DNA reads TGTGCCAACAGTTGGCAGATCCAAGAGACCCAGTACTTC. Using reference TRBV5-6 and TRBJ2-5 for the parts outside the CDR3, the full variable domain is DAGVTQSPTHLIKTRGQQVTLRCSPKSGHDTVSWYQQALGQGPQFIFQYYEEEERQRGNFPDRFSGHQFPNYSSELNVNALLLGDSALYLCANSWQIQETQYFGPGTRLLVL.

The chain uses TRBV5-5 and TRBJ2-7; 7 nucleotides line up with TRBD1. Per germline, CDR1 SGHKS and CDR2 YYEKEE (reference sequence). Losses at the gene ends were 4 bases for V and 4 bases for J; bases not matched to a gene: 8. This CDR3 is 14 amino acids long. The CDR3 spells CASSRRTGLYEQYF. The CDR3 nucleotides are TGTGCCAGCAGCAGACGGACAGGATTATACGAGCAGTACTTC.

The chain joins TRBV28 to TRBJ2-7; D remains ambiguous. Trimming removed 3 bases at V and 6 bases at J, with 12 bases between. Looked up from germline, CDR1 is MDHEN and CDR2 is SYDVKM. CDR3 length: 13 residues. The CDR3 spells CASSFPSTGEQYF. Here the CDR3 DNA reads TGTGCCAGCAGTTTCCCCAGTACCGGCGAGCAGTACTTC.

The rearrangement uses TRBV18 and TRBJ2-5, with 10 nucleotides matching TRBD1. The J segment lost 4 bases and the V segment lost 3 bases, leaving 5 bases of the junction unmatched. The CDR3 has 15 amino acids. Germline CDR1 is KGHSH and CDR2 is LQKENI. The CDR3 region is CASSPRTGGGETQYF. CDR3 DNA: TGTGCCAGCTCACCCAGGACAGGGGGAGGAGAGACCCAGTACTTC.

This chain joins TRBV10-3 and TRBJ1-2; D is ambiguous. Germline V CDR1 and CDR2: ENHRY, SYGVKD. Trimming removed 2 bases at V and 8 bases at J, with 12 bases between. The CDR3 covers 13 residues. This chain's CDR3 is CAISEDTVGGYTF. The CDR3 bases are TGTGCCATCAGTGAGGACACCGTGGGAGGCTACACCTTC.

This chain links TRBV15 with TRBJ2-3, with TRBD2 identical over 10 bases. This CDR3 comprises 16 residues. Looked up from germline, CDR1 is LNHNV and CDR2 is YYDKDF (reference sequence). Trimming cost V 2 bases and J 7 bases; bases outside gene matches: 9. This CDR3 reads CATSRLTSGGANTQYF. The DNA of the CDR3 is TGTGCCACCAGCAGATTAACCAGCGGGGGGGCGAATACGCAGTATTTT.

This chain joins TRBV5-1 and TRBJ2-1; 9 bases fit TRBD2. With V trimmed by 0 bases and J by 1 base, 8 bases remained unmatched. The CDR3 sequence is 18 residues long. CDR1 is SGHRS, CDR2 YFSETQ, per germline. The CDR3 DNA follows: TGCGCCAGCAGCTTGGATCCTAGCGGGGCATTGTCCTACAATGAGCAGTTCTTC. Protein product: CASSLDPSGALSYNEQFF.

The chain recombines TRBV12-5 with TRBJ2-1; tentative D call: TRBD1 (5 bases). This CDR3 has 18 residues. V shed 7 bases and J shed 4 bases, with 26 bases lying between them. The germline V gene encodes CDR1 LGHNT and CDR2 FRNRAP. The CDR3 spells CASAPRAGLDGRYNEQFF. The CDR3 nucleotides are TGTGCTAGTGCCCCCCGGGCAGGGTTGGATGGACGATACAATGAGCAGTTCTTC.

The chain carries TRBV18 and TRBJ2-1; D not resolved. The CDR3 length is 17 residues. V shed 4 bases and J shed 2 bases, with 18 bases lying between them. CDR1 KGHSH and CDR2 LQKENI come from the germline V gene. The CDR3 protein is CASSQSWGSHTYNEQFF. The CDR3 DNA reads TGTGCCAGCTCACAGTCGTGGGGTTCCCACACCTACAATGAGCAGTTCTTC.